This section outlines one T cell receptor beta chain sequence together with its context. The antigen it recognizes is unknown. Qualities for individual bases were not recorded, and no much larger clone is one base off. Hyperthyroidism was considered stable if no progression to ophthalmopathy occurred within 18 months of follow-up. The hyperthyroidism patients were 18 to 65 years old and newly diagnosed, with a disease duration of less than 2 months. Patients were excluded if they had other autoimmune diseases, uncontrolled infections, pregnancy or lactation. Clinical symptoms, serum thyroxine, TRAb, thyroid ultrasound and orbital computed tomography formed the basis of the diagnosis. Using Ficoll-Paque density gradient centrifugation, PBMCs were isolated from about 9.4 ml of fresh peripheral blood. Total RNA was extracted with Trizol reagent and quality-checked on an Agilent 2100 Bioanalyzer. TCR beta CDR3 regions were amplified from RNA transcripts for repertoire sequencing. The first round of RT-PCR was done with HTBI primers and the Qiagen OneStep RT-PCR kit, and was followed by a second round of multiplex PCR, then size selection and purification. Libraries were sequenced on an Illumina HiSeq2000 using paired-end 100 bp reads. On the study's bioinformatics: Reads were processed with SOAPnuke, discarding reads with adapters, uncalled bases, mean Phred below 15, or no exact constant-primer or identifier match. High-quality paired reads were merged with COPE v1.2.5. Clonotypes were defined as unique nucleotide sequences and were aligned to IMGT TRB V, D and J references using MiTCR v1.1. Only V-J combinations with frequency above 0.0001 were analysed, covering 98% to 99.2% of repertoires. For each V-J combination, a TCR clonal expansion and chaos score was defined as the ratio of F50 clonal expansion to chaos observed in the TCRdist matrix. Features were reduced by Welch's t-statistics and random forest to roughly 14 V-J combinations, which fed a naive Bayes classifier. Thyroid-blood repertoire similarity was quantified with the Morisita-Horn index. In-frame beta chains were kept once TCRdb had trimmed the public reads at Q25 with fastp and called clones with MiXCR. Rows matching on CDR3 protein sequence are summarized as one entry with the most common DNA and genes. These V and J calls originate from TCRdb's pipeline instead of the authors' own analysis. Present in this sample are 300,000 to 500,000 distinct CDR3 sequences, over 15% of which were seen just once. The ten largest clones add up to about 7% of the sample.

Per the germline V gene, SGHRS is the CDR1 and YFSETQ is the CDR2. V drops 0 bases and J drops 9 bases, leaving 3 bases in between. From the cysteine up to the phenylalanine, the CDR3 has a length of 11 residues. The kept DNA is CDR3 alone, 33 bases in frame from the first base. This record belongs to a study of Graves' ophthalmopathy and Graves' hyperthyroidism (dated by TCRdb to the late 2010s). The study in broad terms: Peripheral blood was collected before any treatment was given, at the time of initial diagnosis. The study used TCR beta repertoire signatures to distinguish Graves' ophthalmopathy from Graves' hyperthyroidism and to predict progression to ophthalmopathy. In total, under 150 blood samples were TCR-sequenced: 40 to 45 ophthalmopathy, under 80 hyperthyroidism and about 17 hyperthyroidism-to-ophthalmopathy patients. A discovery set of about 99 patients (more than 40 ophthalmopathy, some 58 stable hyperthyroidism) was enrolled to explore V-J signatures distinguishing ophthalmopathy from hyperthyroidism. For independent validation, a separate cohort was made up of fewer than 20 hyperthyroidism patients plus 17 patients who later progressed from hyperthyroidism to ophthalmopathy. In about six hyperthyroidism patients, T-cell repertoires of thyroid tissue and blood were compared. After sampling, hyperthyroidism patients received methimazole starting at 30 mg daily, and ophthalmopathy patients received high-dose intravenous methylprednisolone. The 75 to 100 discovery patients were divided at random into training and test sets in a 7:3 ratio. Study-level results and caveats: In validation, the model predicted ophthalmopathy progression with 55% to 71% sensitivity and 72.22% specificity; roughly 11 predicted patients were CT-confirmed with GO in a median of approximately 6.2 months. No statistical method was used to predetermine the sample size, and group allocation was not hidden from the investigators. In cross-validation, the 13-signature model distinguished ophthalmopathy from stable hyperthyroidism with 85% to 90% sensitivity and around 82% specificity, and in the test set the corresponding values were approximately 80% and 68%. Most of the expanded thyroid clonotypes with a frequency above 0.001 were also detected in blood, and it was suggested that the thyroid immune response may be reflected by blood repertoires.

Sequencing was done on a sample of peripheral blood. This sequence was found in a woman in her late teens or twenties with stable Graves' hyperthyroidism. Donor details come from another sample of the same person, matched by shared clones. The V gene is TRBV5-1 and the J gene is TRBJ2-2; no D segment can be confidently identified. The CDR3 reads CASSLDRELFF. The DNA reads as follows: TGCGCCAGCAGCTTGGACCGGGAGCTGTTTTTT. Outside the CDR3, residues come from the reference TRBV5-1 and TRBJ2-2 proteins, so the full variable domain is: KAGVTQTPRYLIKTRGQQVTLSCSPISGHRSVSWYQQTPGQGLQFLFEYFSETQRNKGNFPGRFSGRQFSNSRSEMNVSTLELGDSALYLCASSLDRELFFGEGSRLTVL.